A selection of T cell receptor beta chains follows, all from one sample in a study of immune evolution from preneoplasia to lung adenocarcinoma. Sequencing was performed with immunoSEQ multiplex PCR; in TCRdb, only in-frame clones are kept and a portion is missing. The sample lists several thousand clones; about 78% were seen once. The material sequenced was FFPE minimally invasive lung adenocarcinoma tissue. Every receptor here comes from a person aged 60-79 years with lung adenocarcinoma. Both conserved end residues are part of each CDR3. The D gene is left open where the match is weak. Clone sizes are given selectively: once, few, many, or a class where the clone is expanded.

V	J	size	D	DNA	CDR3
TRBV7-2	TRBJ1-1	NA	NA	TGTGGGGGGAGGGCGAACACTGAAGCTTTCTTT	CGGRANTEAFF
TRBV14	TRBJ1-1	NA	NA	TGTGCCAGCAGCCACTTTGACGGCTTCAGGAACACTGAAGCTTTCTTT	CASSHFDGFRNTEAFF
TRBV5-1	TRBJ2-5	few	NA	TGCGCCAGCAGCTTGGCCTCGGAGGGCTGGGAGACCCAGTACTTC	CASSLASEGWETQYF
TRBV28	TRBJ1-2	NA	NA	TGTGCCAGCAACTCAAAGGGTCGCCCCTATGGCTACACCTTC	CASNSKGRPYGYTF
TRBV28	TRBJ1-5	NA	NA	TGTGCCAGCAGTACCTGGAGAGGGAGGAATCAGCCCCAGCATTTT	CASSTWRGRNQPQHF
TRBV6-5	TRBJ1-5	NA	TRBD1	TGTGCCAGCAGACCTGGGACAGACAATCAGCCCCAGCATTTT	CASRPGTDNQPQHF
TRBV5-1	TRBJ2-7	NA	TRBD1	TGCGCCAGCAGCTCCCTGGACAGGGCGGGAGAGCAGTACTTC	CASSSLDRAGEQYF
TRBV6-6	TRBJ2-7	NA	NA	TGTGCCAGCAGATATGGGACGTCCTACGAGCAGTACTTC	CASRYGTSYEQYF
TRBV27	TRBJ2-1	few	NA	TGTGCCAGCAGTCCACAGGCTTTCAGCTCCTACAATGAGCAGTTCTTC	CASSPQAFSSYNEQFF
TRBV2	TRBJ2-5	NA	NA	TGTGCCAGCGACTCCGCGAAGCCCGTGGGACAAGAGACCCAGTACTTC	CASDSAKPVGQETQYF
TRBV18	TRBJ2-3	few	NA	TGTGCCAGCTCACCTAGGGTTTCGGTTACAGATACGCAGTATTTT	CASSPRVSVTDTQYF
TRBV14	TRBJ1-2	NA	NA	TGTGCCAGCAGCCAAGTCGGTTCGGCTAACTATGGCTACACCTTC	CASSQVGSANYGYTF
TRBV27	TRBJ2-1	NA	NA	TGTGCCAGCAAACAGGGGGGGGTTAACAATGAGCAGTTCTTC	CASKQGGVNNEQFF
TRBV13	TRBJ1-1	NA	NA	TGTGCCAGCAGCCTGGGCAGTGGAATTGAAGCTTTCTTT	CASSLGSGIEAFF
TRBV11-3	TRBJ2-7	NA	NA	TGTGCCAGCAGCTTCTTCAACTCCTACGAGCAGTACTTC	CASSFFNSYEQYF
TRBV5-4	TRBJ2-5	NA	TRBD2	TGTGCCAGCAGTTCGCGGGGGGGCTCGGAGACCCAGTACTTC	CASSSRGGSETQYF
TRBV2	TRBJ1-5	NA	NA	TGTGCCAGCGAACCGAGTGGCAATCAGCCCCAGCATTTT	CASEPSGNQPQHF
TRBV11-2	TRBJ2-2	NA	TRBD2	TGTGCCAGCAGCTTAAATAGCGGGGGGATCGGGGAGATGTTTTTT	CASSLNSGGIGEMFF
TRBV13	TRBJ2-1	NA	NA	TGTGCCAGCAGCTTAGGAGGGCGGGGAGGCCTCTACAATGAGCAGTTCTTC	CASSLGGRGGLYNEQFF
TRBV15	TRBJ1-3	NA	TRBD1	TGTGCCACCAGACAGGGGACAGGTTGGGGAAACACCATATATTTT	CATRQGTGWGNTIYF
TRBV11-3	TRBJ2-7	NA	TRBD1	TGTGCCAGCAGCCCCGGGGCAGGGGGCCTGGGCGAGCAGTACTTC	CASSPGAGGLGEQYF
TRBV27	TRBJ1-1	NA	TRBD1	TGTGCCAGCAGTTTGGGACAGGGAGTAACTGAAGCTTTCTTT	CASSLGQGVTEAFF
TRBV7-9	TRBJ1-6	NA	NA	TGTGCCAGCAGGGGAGGGGCAGGGGAATCACCCCTCCACTTT	CASRGGAGESPLHF
TRBV5-4	TRBJ2-5	NA	NA	TGTGCCAGCAGCGCAGCTGGCGGCTTGCAAGAGACCCAGTACTTC	CASSAAGGLQETQYF
TRBV10-3	TRBJ1-2	NA	NA	TGTGCCATCAGTGAGGGTTCTAACTATGGCTACACCTTC	CAISEGSNYGYTF
TRBV6-1	TRBJ1-6	NA	NA	TGTGCCAGCAGTGGGACGGGGGATTCACCCCTCCACTTT	CASSGTGDSPLHF
TRBV19	TRBJ1-2	NA	NA	TGTGCCAGAGATGGCTACACCTTC	CARDGYTF
TRBV5-6	TRBJ1-2	NA	TRBD1	TGTGCCAGCAGAACGTATGTGGGGACAGGGACTGGCTACACCTTC	CASRTYVGTGTGYTF
TRBV10-3	TRBJ2-3	NA	NA	TGTGCCATCATGGCGGGCAGTTTCACAGATACGCAGTATTTT	CAIMAGSFTDTQYF
TRBV11-2	TRBJ2-5	large	TRBD2	TGTGCCAGCAGCCCTCCTGGTAGCGGGGGGGCCCTGGGAGAGACCCAGTACTTC	CASSPPGSGGALGETQYF
TRBV18	TRBJ1-5	NA	NA	TGTGCCAGCTCGAATCACAACAATCAGCCCCAGCATTTT	CASSNHNNQPQHF
TRBV9	TRBJ2-1	NA	TRBD2	TGTGCCAGCAGCCTTGCGGGGACTAACTTATTCAATGAGCAGTTCTTC	CASSLAGTNLFNEQFF
TRBV27	TRBJ2-7	NA	NA	TGTGCCAGCAGCGGGGGGCTACTACCCTACGAGCAGTACTTC	CASSGGLLPYEQYF
TRBV18	TRBJ2-1	once	NA	TGTGCCAGCTCACCTCTGCCAGGGGAGGCCTCCTACAATGAGCAGTTCTTC	CASSPLPGEASYNEQFF
TRBV27	TRBJ1-1	NA	NA	TGTGCCAGCAGTCGACGGGTACGGAGGGAACTCATGAACACTGAAGCTTTCTTT	CASSRRVRRELMNTEAFF
TRBV7-9	TRBJ1-6	NA	NA	TGTGCCAGCAGCTCGAATAAGGGACGTAATTCACCCCTCCACTTT	CASSSNKGRNSPLHF
TRBV30	TRBJ1-5	NA	TRBD1	TGTGCCTGGAGGGGACAGAGCAATCAGCCCCAGCATTTT	CAWRGQSNQPQHF
TRBV7-9	TRBJ1-5	NA	NA	TGTGCCAGCAGCGGGGACATTCAGCCCCAGCATTTT	CASSGDIQPQHF
TRBV5-4	TRBJ2-5	few	NA	TGTGCCAGCAGCTTAGGCGGAAAGAGCCAAGAGACCCAGTACTTC	CASSLGGKSQETQYF
TRBV6-1	TRBJ2-7	few	TRBD1	TGTGCCAGCAGTGAACCGGGACAGGTCTACGAGCAGTACTTC	CASSEPGQVYEQYF
TRBV4-2	TRBJ2-7	few	NA	TGTGCCAGCAGCCAAGTCTGGACCGAGGGACCCTCCTACGAGCAGTACTTC	CASSQVWTEGPSYEQYF
TRBV21-1	TRBJ2-7	NA	NA	TGTGCCAGCAGCAAAGAAAGGCCCCGGTGGGCCTACGAGCAGTACTTC	CASSKERPRWAYEQYF
TRBV5-5	TRBJ1-2	NA	NA	TGTGCCAGCAGCTTGGGGGACGGGACTAACTATGGCTACACCTTC	CASSLGDGTNYGYTF
TRBV11-2	TRBJ2-1	NA	TRBD2	TGTGCCAGCAGCTTAGATCTCGGGGGGTACAATGAGCAGTTCTTC	CASSLDLGGYNEQFF
TRBV28	TRBJ1-6	NA	TRBD1	TGTGCCAGCAGTTTATACCTCGGACAGGGCCATTCACCCCTCCACTTT	CASSLYLGQGHSPLHF
TRBV4-1	TRBJ2-1	few	TRBD1	TGCGCCAGCAGCCAAGCCTCAGGGGGCTACAATGAGCAGTTCTTC	CASSQASGGYNEQFF
TRBV5-3	TRBJ2-7	NA	NA	TGTGCCAGAAGCTTGGCACAGGGTGCCCTCTACGAGCAGTACTTC	CARSLAQGALYEQYF
TRBV9	TRBJ2-7	NA	TRBD2	TGTGCCAGCAGCCCCGGGACTAGCGGCCGATCCACCTACGAGCAGTACTTC	CASSPGTSGRSTYEQYF
TRBV6-4	TRBJ2-2	once	TRBD1	TGTGCCAGCAGTGACTCAGCGACAGGGGAAGTCGCCGGGGAGCTGTTTTTT	CASSDSATGEVAGELFF
TRBV9	TRBJ1-1	NA	NA	TGTGCCAGCAGCGTATTAGGGGGGACTGAAGCTTTCTTT	CASSVLGGTEAFF